The 32 T cell receptor beta chains below come from one sample, sequenced in a study of cytomegalovirus exposure and HLA in healthy donors. In the PCR, 60 Vbeta and 13 Jbeta primers were used. The protocol was immunoSEQ multiplex PCR, while the TCRdb copy is restricted to in-frame clones and leaves out a portion. Of under 200,000 clones listed, over 60% are singletons. The sample was PBMCs. These receptors all come from a woman aged 30 to 39 in good health and CMV-seronegative.

The chain employs TRBV5-6 and TRBJ1-3; tentative D call: TRBD1 (6 bases). In germline, CDR1 is SGHDT, CDR2 YYEEEE. The CDR3 runs to 15 residues. Trimming left V 2 bases short and J 0 bases short, with 9 bases between. The CDR3 sequence is CASSLVGGSGNTIYF. CDR3 bases: TGTGCCAGCAGCTTAGTAGGGGGCTCTGGAAACACCATATATTTT.

This chain uses TRBV7-2 with TRBJ1-4; perhaps TRBD1 as D (5 bases). V was clipped by 2 bases and J by 7 bases, with 11 bases between them. The CDR3 length is 14 residues. CDR1 SGHTA and CDR2 FQGNSA come from the germline V gene. The DNA for the CDR3 is TGTGCCAGCAGCTTAAGGGGCATCGGTGAAAAACTGTTTTTT. It yields the protein CASSLRGIGEKLFF.

The genes are TRBV6-6 and TRBJ1-5, with D possibly TRBD1 on 6 matching bases. The ends were cut back, 6 bases at V and 0 bases at J, with 9 bases in the middle. The CDR3 loop spans 14 amino acids. CDR1 and CDR2 from the germline V gene are MNHNY and SVGAGI (reference sequence). The CDR3 bases are TGTGCCAGCAGCCACAGGGATAGCAATCAGCCCCAGCATTTT. This gives the protein CASSHRDSNQPQHF.

V usage is TRBV9 and J usage is TRBJ2-2, with a possible D match to TRBD2 (5 bases). The CDR3 is made up of 16 amino acids. Trimming left V 0 bases short and J 7 bases short, with 16 bases between. Germline CDR1 reads SGDLS; CDR2 reads YYNGEE. CDR3 nucleotides: TGTGCCAGCAGCGTAGGAGGGTCCCCTGTAAACGGGGAGCTGTTTTTT. Translated, it gives CASSVGGSPVNGELFF.

The chain has TRBV4-3 and TRBJ2-3; D not certain. CDR3 size: 13 residues. V lost 0 bases, J lost 5 bases, and 6 bases lay in between. CDR1 is LGHNA, CDR2 YSLEER, per germline. CDR3 sequence (DNA): TGCGCCAGCAGCCAAGACTCGGGAGATACGCAGTATTTT. Its protein product is CASSQDSGDTQYF.

The genes are TRBV19 and TRBJ1-5; 7 positions match TRBD1. The CDR3 length is 14 residues. Trimming took 5 bases from V and 2 from J; bases not matched to a gene: 3. Germline CDR1 is LNHDA and CDR2 is SQIVND (reference sequence). CDR3 sequence reads: CASSPDRGNQPQHF. The CDR3 bases are TGTGCCAGTAGTCCTGACAGGGGCAATCAGCCCCAGCATTTT.

The chain recombines TRBV29-1 with TRBJ2-1; TRBD1 agrees at 8 bases. The CDR3 spans 15 residues. The ends lost 7 bases at V and 6 bases at J; junction bases unmatched: 14. Looked up from germline, CDR1 is SQVTM and CDR2 is ANQGSEA. The CDR3 DNA reads as TGCAGCGCCGGGGAGGACAGGGTGGGGTTCAATGAGCAGTTCTTC. Translation gives CSAGEDRVGFNEQFF.

J is TRBJ2-7 and V is TRBV4-2; TRBD1 matches 9 bases. Germline assignment: CDR1 LGHNA and CDR2 YNFKEQ. Trimming cost V 1 base and J 3 bases; bases outside gene matches: 7. The CDR3 totals 16 residues. CDR3 DNA: TGTGCCAGCAGCCAAGCTTCGGGACAGGGATTCTACGAGCAGTACTTC. As protein: CASSQASGQGFYEQYF.

The chain is built from TRBV18 and TRBJ2-2; 7 positions match TRBD1. This CDR3 contains 16 residues. The germline V gene encodes CDR1 KGHSH and CDR2 LQKENI. Trimming at V came to 5 bases and at J to 3 bases, leaving 9 bases not matched to a gene. CDR3 nucleotide sequence: TGTGCCAGCTCATTCCGAGCCCAGGGGGACACCGGGGAGCTGTTTTTT. Translation: CASSFRAQGDTGELFF. Full variable domain (missing parts from reference TRBV18 and TRBJ2-2): NAGVMQNPRHLVRRRGQEARLRCSPMKGHSHVYWYRQLPEEGLKFMVYLQKENIIDESGMPKERFSAEFPKEGPSILRIQQVVRGDSAAYFCASSFRAQGDTGELFFGEGSRLTVL.

A remark on this clone: Other DNA sequences from this sample encode an identical CDR3 as well. The chain has TRBV19 and TRBJ1-5; 8 positions agree with TRBD1. Germline values: CDR1 LNHDA, CDR2 SQIVND (reference sequence). The CDR3 has 14 amino acids. The ends lost 5 bases at V and 2 bases at J; junction bases unmatched: 2. In DNA form, the CDR3 reads TGTGCCAGTAGTTCAGGGGGCGGCAATCAGCCCCAGCATTTT. This gives the protein CASSSGGGNQPQHF.

This clone was seen only a few times. This sequence joins TRBV4-1 and TRBJ1-1; D ambiguous. V lost 2 bases, J lost 7 bases, and 14 bases lay in between. Germline CDR1 is MGHRA and CDR2 is YSYEKL. The CDR3 has 14 amino acids. DNA for the CDR3: TGCGCCAGCAGCCAACCGACCCGAGGGAATGAAGCTTTCTTT. It specifies CASSQPTRGNEAFF.

The chain uses TRBV27 and TRBJ2-6; 7 bases are a match to TRBD1. The CDR3 consists of 20 residues. In germline, CDR1 is MNHEY, CDR2 SMNVEV (reference sequence). Trimming removed 2 bases from V and 0 bases from J; junction bases left unmatched: 13. The CDR3 loop reads CASSLGTARTASSGANVLTF. The CDR3 DNA sequence: TGTGCCAGCAGTTTAGGGACAGCCCGAACCGCCAGCTCTGGGGCCAACGTCCTGACTTTC.

This clone was seen more than once but under ten times. The chain has TRBV9 and TRBJ1-6, with TRBD1 matching 7 bases. The CDR3 length is 14 residues. Germline V lookup: CDR1 SGDLS, CDR2 YYNGEE. The J segment lost 7 bases and the V segment lost 4 bases, leaving 5 bases of the junction unmatched. The CDR3 region has the DNA TGTGCCAGCAGCTCCGGGACAGCCAATTCACCCCTCCACTTT. As protein: CASSSGTANSPLHF.

This clone appeared once. The chain is built from TRBV6-1 and TRBJ2-5; D is perhaps TRBD2 (6 bases). V gave up 11 bases and J gave up 5 bases, with 21 bases separating them. Germline values: CDR1 MNHNS, CDR2 SASEGT. The CDR3 extends over 14 amino acids. CDR3 sequence: CAVTLRGGVETQYF. The CDR3 DNA reads as TGTGCCGTGACTCTTAGGGGCGGGGTTGAGACCCAGTACTTC.

J is TRBJ2-1 and V is TRBV10-3; 13 bases are shared with TRBD2. The CDR3 totals 16 residues. V dropped 8 bases and J dropped 2; count of bases not matched to a gene: 6. Germline CDR1 is ENHRY and CDR2 is SYGVKD. As DNA, the CDR3 is TGTGCCATCCCTAGGGGACTAGCGGGAACCTACAATGAGCAGTTCTTC. This translates into CAIPRGLAGTYNEQFF.

The rearrangement uses TRBV5-8 and TRBJ1-4, with 8 bases fitting TRBD1. V gave up 4 bases and J gave up 6 bases; unmatched junction bases: 8. Germline V gives CDR1 SGHTS, CDR2 YDEGEE. The CDR3 runs to 15 residues. In DNA form, the CDR3 reads TGTGCCAGCAGCCCGACAGGGGCCGAATATGAAAAACTGTTTTTT. It specifies CASSPTGAEYEKLFF.

The V gene is TRBV5-1, the J gene TRBJ2-7, with a tentative D call TRBD2 (6 bases). The CDR3 is made up of 15 amino acids. Deletions cut 0 bases from V and 2 bases from J, with 12 bases between. In germline, CDR1 is SGHRS, CDR2 YFSETQ. The CDR3 DNA follows: TGCGCCAGCAGCTTGGGCTCTAGCGATACCTACGAGCAGTACTTC. Translation: CASSLGSSDTYEQYF. The whole variable domain, remainder taken from reference TRBV5-1 and TRBJ2-7, is KAGVTQTPRYLIKTRGQQVTLSCSPISGHRSVSWYQQTPGQGLQFLFEYFSETQRNKGNFPGRFSGRQFSNSRSEMNVSTLELGDSALYLCASSLGSSDTYEQYFGPGTRLTVT.

This clone has just a few counts. The chain links TRBV4-2 to TRBJ2-2; TRBD2 aligns across 8 bases. Germline lookup yields CDR1 LGHNA and CDR2 YNFKEQ. V gave up 0 bases and J gave up 8 bases; unmatched junction bases: 8. The CDR3 has 16 amino acids. The CDR3 region has the DNA TGTGCCAGCAGCCAAGATCCAGCGGGGGTTACAGGGGAGCTGTTTTTT. This sequence encodes CASSQDPAGVTGELFF.

The chain couples TRBV7-2 to TRBJ1-4; D unresolved. Germline CDR1 SGHTA, CDR2 FQGNSA. The ends were cut back, 2 bases at V and 0 bases at J, with 10 bases in the middle. The CDR3 loop spans 16 amino acids. CDR3: CASSLRSVSTNEKLFF. The CDR3 DNA sequence: TGTGCCAGCAGCTTAAGGAGCGTTTCAACTAATGAAAAACTGTTTTTT.

This clone has only a few counts. J is TRBJ1-5 and V is TRBV10-3; tentatively, D is TRBD1 (6 bases). The CDR3 covers 15 residues. Germline V gene sequence: CDR1 ENHRY, CDR2 SYGVKD. V was shortened by 4 bases and J by 0 bases, with 10 bases between the two germline ends. The CDR3 loop is CAISVGHYSNQPQHF. The DNA for the CDR3 is TGTGCCATCAGTGTGGGACACTATAGCAATCAGCCCCAGCATTTT.

Concerning this clone: Germline and junction disagree at one end, which may indicate a read error. The chain uses TRBV6-6 and TRBJ2-3; no clear D gene. The CDR3 spans 14 residues. Germline CDR1 reads MNHNY; CDR2 reads SVGAGI (reference sequence). As DNA, the CDR3 is TGTGCCAGCAGCTACTCTGACAACACAGATACGCAGTATTTT. Amino acids: CASSYSDNTDTQYF.

V usage is TRBV13 and J usage is TRBJ2-2, with 9 bases that match TRBD2. The junction had 10 bases not matched to a gene; V was cut back by 0 bases and J by 5 bases. Germline V gene data show CDR1 as PRHDT and CDR2 as FYEKMQ (reference sequence). The CDR3 runs 18 residues. CDR3 protein: CASSLGRYSGSKTGELFF. In DNA, the CDR3 is TGTGCCAGCAGCTTAGGCCGGTATAGCGGGAGTAAAACCGGGGAGCTGTTTTTT.

The rearrangement links TRBV4-3 to TRBJ2-1; the D gene is possibly TRBD1 (6 bases). The CDR3 covers 17 residues. Trimming pared 0 bases from V and 0 bases from J, leaving 12 bases between. CDR1 and CDR2 (germline): LGHNA, YSLEER. CDR3 DNA: TGCGCCAGCAGCCAAGATCAGGGGCGCAGCTCCTACAATGAGCAGTTCTTC. Protein: CASSQDQGRSSYNEQFF.

This clone turned up a few times. The chain is built from TRBV5-1 and TRBJ2-5; TRBD1 is a possible D gene (5 bases). Germline-derived CDR1 and CDR2 are SGHRS and YFSETQ. V was pared by 9 bases and J by 2 bases, with 11 bases between. The CDR3 loop spans 12 amino acids. DNA for the CDR3: TGCGCCACCCAAGGGGCGCAAGAGACCCAGTACTTC. Its translation: CATQGAQETQYF.

A single count supports this clone. The chain joins TRBV10-3 to TRBJ2-6; D may be TRBD1 (6 bases). With 6 bases removed from V and 2 bases from J, the gap between germline ends came to 17 bases. CDR1 ENHRY and CDR2 SYGVKD come from the germline V gene. This CDR3 has 17 residues. CDR3 loop: CAISPRGLDPGANVLTF. In nucleotides, the CDR3 is TGTGCCATCAGCCCCAGGGGCCTAGATCCTGGGGCCAACGTCCTGACTTTC.

This sequence joins TRBV6-5 and TRBJ2-1; possible D gene TRBD1, 6 bases. Germline V gene data show CDR1 as MNHEY and CDR2 as SVGAGI. There are 13 residues in the CDR3. V was clipped by 6 bases and J by 4 bases, with 10 bases between them. This CDR3 is CASSPDSYNEQFF. The CDR3, as DNA: TGTGCCAGCAGCCCGGACAGTTACAATGAGCAGTTCTTC.

This chain joins TRBV18 and TRBJ2-7; TRBD1 agrees at 9 bases. With V trimmed by 6 bases and J by 1 base, 4 bases remained unmatched. The CDR3 spans 14 residues. CDR1 is KGHSH, CDR2 LQKENI, per germline. For the CDR3, the DNA is TGTGCCAGCTCGCTACAGGGGGCTTCCTACGAGCAGTACTTC. It encodes CASSLQGASYEQYF.

The CDR3 loop reads CASSSYRTGVNILELFF. CDR3 nucleotides: TGTGCCAGCAGCTCTTATCGGACAGGGGTTAACATTTTGGAGCTGTTTTTT. This chain connects TRBV27 to TRBJ2-2, with 9 bases aligning to TRBD1. The CDR3 runs to 17 residues. V was pared by 6 bases and J by 10 bases, with 18 bases of the junction left unmatched. Germline V CDR1 and CDR2: MNHEY, SMNVEV (reference sequence).

The rearrangement joins TRBV7-8 to TRBJ2-5, with no clear D. The J call may be in error: the DNA end matches TRBJ2-7 better. The CDR3 runs to 14 residues. Germline V gene data show CDR1 as SGHVS and CDR2 as FQNEAQ. The CDR3 DNA is TGTGCCAGCAGCTTAATGGCGGAGACCTACGAGCAGTACTTC. Protein product: CASSLMAETYEQYF.

This chain uses TRBV5-1 with TRBJ2-5; unclear D gene. Between the trimmed V and J ends, which lost 0 bases and 3 bases, there was a span of 6 bases. Germline CDR1 and CDR2: SGHRS and YFSETQ. This CDR3 has 13 residues. CDR3 nucleotides: TGCGCCAGCAGCTTGGACAGAGAAGAGACCCAGTACTTC. Residues: CASSLDREETQYF. The whole variable domain, filled in from reference TRBV5-1 and TRBJ2-5, reads KAGVTQTPRYLIKTRGQQVTLSCSPISGHRSVSWYQQTPGQGLQFLFEYFSETQRNKGNFPGRFSGRQFSNSRSEMNVSTLELGDSALYLCASSLDREETQYFGPGTRLLVL.

The genes are TRBV5-6 and TRBJ2-2; the match to TRBD2 covers 8 bases. The germline V gene has CDR1 SGHDT and CDR2 YYEEEE. This CDR3 contains 16 residues. The trim removed 5 bases at V and 3 bases at J, leaving 9 bases unmatched. CDR3 in amino acids: CASSKRGGRHTGELFF. CDR3 DNA sequence: TGTGCCAGCAGTAAACGGGGGGGCCGTCACACCGGGGAGCTGTTTTTT.

In its sample, this clone was seen once. The genes are TRBV7-9 and TRBJ1-5; D is undetermined. Trimming shortened V by 3 bases and J by 0 bases, and 12 bases separated the two germline ends. Germline CDR1 is SEHNR and CDR2 is FQNEAQ (reference sequence). The CDR3 extends over 16 amino acids. In DNA, the CDR3 is TGTGCCAGCAGCTTTTCTACAGATTATAGCAATCAGCCCCAGCATTTT. Amino acids: CASSFSTDYSNQPQHF.